This T cell receptor beta chain is drawn from a study of identical twins. Findings and limits, study-wide: Rather than following the same donors, the conclusions depended on cross-sectional statistical analysis. Models underpredicted monozygotic twin sharing of out-of-frame TCR alpha.

To note about this clonotype: Its antigen is currently unknown.

TCRdb recomputed calls from the 5' RACE reads with MiXCR, one row per CDR3 protein. The sample records approximately 1.8 million distinct CDR3 sequences, more than 30% being singletons. The CDR3 consists of 15 residues. Trimming took 2 bases from V and 2 from J, leaving 12 bases between them. CDR1 is MNHNY and CDR2 is SVGAGI in the germline V gene (reference sequence). The origin of this receptor is a newborn girl in good health. The rearrangement links TRBV6-6 to TRBJ2-5; the D gene could be TRBD1 or TRBD2 (5 bases each). Material: cord blood. DNA of the CDR3: TGTGCCAGCAGTTACGGGGGAGTGGGTCAAGAGACCCAGTACTTC. Its protein is CASSYGGVGQETQYF.